The entry that follows covers one T cell receptor beta chain sequence. These data are taken from a study of blood T cell repertoires in COVID-19. Turning to the study itself: The United States, Italy and Spain provided the acute and convalescent COVID-19 samples. PBMCs, B-cell-depleted T cells, or T cells provided the cDNA or gDNA that made up the material.

The authors' processing: Estimation of nucleated cell counts relied on the amplification of reference gene primers. Sequencing used immunoSEQ multiplex PCR; TCRdb keeps in-frame clones, though not all of them. V and J calls and clone size follow that table, whereas D and trimming were derived from the DNA. The table records about 36,000 clones, 75% to 90% of them present only once. The CDR3 runs 17 residues. The V gene's germline CDR1 is SNHLY and CDR2 FYNNEI. Deletions cut 3 bases from V and 8 bases from J, with 20 bases between. Sequenced input: peripheral blood. V is TRBV2 and J is TRBJ1-6; D gene ambiguous. This clonotype was obtained from a man aged 60 to 69 with acute or convalescent COVID-19. Here the CDR3 DNA reads TGTGCCAGCAGTGAGGAGGGAGAGCTCGGCGGCCATTCACCCCTCCACTTT. Its translation: CASSEEGELGGHSPLHF.